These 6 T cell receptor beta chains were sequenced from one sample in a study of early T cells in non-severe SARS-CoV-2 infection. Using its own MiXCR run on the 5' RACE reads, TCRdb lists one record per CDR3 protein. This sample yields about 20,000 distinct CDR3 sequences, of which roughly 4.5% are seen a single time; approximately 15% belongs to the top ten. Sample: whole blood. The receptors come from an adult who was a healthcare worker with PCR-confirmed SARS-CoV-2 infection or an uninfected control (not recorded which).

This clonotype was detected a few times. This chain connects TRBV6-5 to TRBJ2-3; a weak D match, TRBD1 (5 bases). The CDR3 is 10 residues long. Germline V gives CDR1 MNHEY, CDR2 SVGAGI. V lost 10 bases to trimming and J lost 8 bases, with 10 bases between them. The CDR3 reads CATARGTQYF. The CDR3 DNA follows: TGTGCCACCGCAAGGGGTACGCAGTATTTT.

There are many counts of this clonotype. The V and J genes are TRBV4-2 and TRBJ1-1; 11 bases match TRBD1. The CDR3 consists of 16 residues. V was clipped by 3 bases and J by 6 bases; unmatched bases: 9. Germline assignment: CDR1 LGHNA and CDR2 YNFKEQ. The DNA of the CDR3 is TGTGCCAGCAGCCACGTACGAGCGGGACAGGGGGCTGAAGCTTTCTTT. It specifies CASSHVRAGQGAEAFF.

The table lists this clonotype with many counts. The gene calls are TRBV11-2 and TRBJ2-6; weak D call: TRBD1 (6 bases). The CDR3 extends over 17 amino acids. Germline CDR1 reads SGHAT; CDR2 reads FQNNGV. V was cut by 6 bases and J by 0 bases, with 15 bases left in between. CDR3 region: CASRGGRLNSGANVLTF. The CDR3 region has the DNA TGTGCCAGCAGAGGGGGAAGGCTCAACTCTGGGGCCAACGTCCTGACTTTC. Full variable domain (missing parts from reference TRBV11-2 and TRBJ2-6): EAGVAQSPRYKIIEKRQSVAFWCNPISGHATLYWYQQILGQGPKLLIQFQNNGVVDDSQLPKDRFSAERLKGVDSTLKIQPAKLEDSAVYLCASRGGRLNSGANVLTFGAGSRLTVL.

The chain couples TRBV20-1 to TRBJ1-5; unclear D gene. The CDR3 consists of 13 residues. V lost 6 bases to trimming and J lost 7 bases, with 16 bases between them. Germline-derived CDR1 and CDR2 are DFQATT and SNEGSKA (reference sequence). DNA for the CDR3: TGCAGTGCCAACAATGACCCAGGCCAGCCCCAGCATTTT. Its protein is CSANNDPGQPQHF.

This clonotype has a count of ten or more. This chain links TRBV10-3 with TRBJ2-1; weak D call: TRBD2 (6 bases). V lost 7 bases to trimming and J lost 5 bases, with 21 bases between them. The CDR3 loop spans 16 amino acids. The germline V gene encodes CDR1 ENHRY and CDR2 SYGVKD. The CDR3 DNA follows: TGTGCCATCAATTCCCATTCCGGGGGAAGGGACAATGAGCAGTTCTTC. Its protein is CAINSHSGGRDNEQFF.

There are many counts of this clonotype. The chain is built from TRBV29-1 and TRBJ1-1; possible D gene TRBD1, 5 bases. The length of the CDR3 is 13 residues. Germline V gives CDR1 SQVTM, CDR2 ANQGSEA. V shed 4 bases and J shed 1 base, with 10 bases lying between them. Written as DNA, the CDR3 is TGCAGCGTTGCCCGGGGGACGAACACTGAAGCTTTCTTT. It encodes CSVARGTNTEAFF.